This T cell receptor beta chain derives from a study of radiotherapy plus CTLA-4 blockade in lung cancer. Overall study context: Disease control was present in more than 25% of patients, and objective responses in around 18%. Study-wide findings and caveats: Reports state that early shifts in blood T cell clones, with interferon-beta, best predicted response. Radiotherapy was combined with ipilimumab, and tumor-derived TCR clones then expanded in blood.

Notes on this clone: Its antigen is undetermined.

The method was immunoSEQ multiplex PCR; TCRdb's version includes in-frame clones alone and lacks a portion of them. Among roughly 97,000 clones, approximately 72% were seen once, and the ten largest hold approximately 2.8%. The V and J ends lost 6 bases and 8 bases, in that order; junction bases with no gene match: 5. CDR3 length equals 13 residues. Germline CDR1 reads SGHNT; CDR2 reads YENEEA. With ipilimumab providing CTLA-4 blockade, focal radiation was administered to patients who had chemo-refractory metastatic non-small-cell lung cancer. The specimen was peripheral blood, collected from a patient treated with radiotherapy plus ipilimumab. The TCR was taken from a human donor with non-small cell lung cancer who had a partial response to radiotherapy plus ipilimumab. Some clones in this sample may be carry-over from other donors' samples. The rearrangement joins TRBV11-3 to TRBJ1-4; the match to TRBD1 covers 8 bases. The CDR3 region is CASRTGVWEKLFF. The DNA for the CDR3 is TGTGCCAGCAGGACAGGGGTCTGGGAAAAACTGTTTTTT. The variable domain in full, completed from reference TRBV11-3 and TRBJ1-4, reads EAGVVQSPRYKIIEKKQPVAFWCNPISGHNTLYWYLQNLGQGPELLIRYENEEAVDDSQLPKDRFSAERLKGVDSTLKIQPAELGDSAVYLCASRTGVWEKLFFGSGTQLSVL.